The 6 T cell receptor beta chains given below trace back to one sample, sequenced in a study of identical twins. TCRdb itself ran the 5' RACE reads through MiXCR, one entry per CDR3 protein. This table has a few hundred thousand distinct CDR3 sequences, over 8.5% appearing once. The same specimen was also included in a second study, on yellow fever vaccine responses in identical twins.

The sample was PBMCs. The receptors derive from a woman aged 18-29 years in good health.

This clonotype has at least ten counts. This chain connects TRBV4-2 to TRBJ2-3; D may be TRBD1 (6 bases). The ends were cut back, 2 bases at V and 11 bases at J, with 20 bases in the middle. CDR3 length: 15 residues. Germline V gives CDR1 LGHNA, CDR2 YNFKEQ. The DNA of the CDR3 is TGTGCCAGCAGCCAACTCGGGACACTCGGGACCGAGCAGTATTTT. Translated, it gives CASSQLGTLGTEQYF.

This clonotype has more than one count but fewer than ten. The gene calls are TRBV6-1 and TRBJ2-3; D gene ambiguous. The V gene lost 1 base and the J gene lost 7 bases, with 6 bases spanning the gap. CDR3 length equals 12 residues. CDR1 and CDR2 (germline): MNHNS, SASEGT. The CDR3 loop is CASSEGKNTQYF. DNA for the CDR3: TGTGCCAGCAGTGAAGGGAAGAATACGCAGTATTTT.

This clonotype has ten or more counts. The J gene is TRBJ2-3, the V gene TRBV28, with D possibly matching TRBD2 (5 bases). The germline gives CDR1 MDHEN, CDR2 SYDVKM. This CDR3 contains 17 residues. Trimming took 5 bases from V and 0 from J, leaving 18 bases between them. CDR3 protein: CASSPELGSLSTDTQYF. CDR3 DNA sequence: TGTGCCAGCAGTCCCGAACTAGGTTCCTTAAGCACAGATACGCAGTATTTT.

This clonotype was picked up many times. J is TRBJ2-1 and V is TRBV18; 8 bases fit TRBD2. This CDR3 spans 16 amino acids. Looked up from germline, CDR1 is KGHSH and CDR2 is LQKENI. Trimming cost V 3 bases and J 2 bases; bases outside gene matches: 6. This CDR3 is CASSPPAAGAYNEQFF. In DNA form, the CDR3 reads TGTGCCAGCTCACCGCCGGCAGCGGGAGCCTACAATGAGCAGTTCTTC.

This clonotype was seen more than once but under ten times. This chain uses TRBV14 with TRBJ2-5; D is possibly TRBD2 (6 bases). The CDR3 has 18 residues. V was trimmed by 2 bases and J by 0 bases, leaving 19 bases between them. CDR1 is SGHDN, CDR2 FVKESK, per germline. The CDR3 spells CASSQKRRGTGYQETQYF. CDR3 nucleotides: TGTGCCAGCAGCCAAAAAAGACGCGGGACGGGGTACCAAGAGACCCAGTACTTC.

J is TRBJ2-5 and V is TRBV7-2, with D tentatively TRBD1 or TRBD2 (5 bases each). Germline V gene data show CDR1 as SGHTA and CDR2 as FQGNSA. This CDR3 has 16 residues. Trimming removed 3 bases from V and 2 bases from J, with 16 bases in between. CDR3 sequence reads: CASSFKRQGVQETQYF. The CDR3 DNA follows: TGTGCCAGCAGCTTTAAGCGGCAGGGAGTACAAGAGACCCAGTACTTC.